The present TCR beta chain was sequenced within a study of radiotherapy plus CTLA-4 blockade in lung cancer. On the study more broadly: For 15% to 20% of patients, objective responses occurred, and approximately 31% had disease control.

V shed 0 bases and J 2 bases; nucleotides not matched to a gene: 10. CDR3 size: 18 residues. Per the germline V gene, CDR1 is LGHNA and CDR2 is YNFKEQ. Treatment of patients with chemo-refractory metastatic non-small-cell lung cancer consisted of focal radiation plus CTLA-4 blockade with ipilimumab. Comment on this clone: Its specificity is not known.

Study-level findings and limits: The study found tumor-derived TCR clones expanded in blood after radiotherapy plus ipilimumab.

Clones were read by immunoSEQ multiplex PCR, and TCRdb kept only the in-frame ones, dropping some. The table has 90,000 to 100,000 clones, approximately 75% seen once; the top ten hold 2.5% to 3%. The genes are TRBV4-2 and TRBJ2-1; TRBD2 matches at 7 bases. This TCR was sampled from a human donor with non-small cell lung cancer who had a partial response to radiotherapy plus ipilimumab. Some clones in this sample may be carry-over from other donors' samples. This specimen was peripheral blood, taken from a patient treated with radiotherapy plus ipilimumab. DNA for the CDR3: TGTGCCAGCAGCCAAGAGGGCCAAGCGGGGCTAACCTACAATGAGCAGTTCTTC. Residues: CASSQEGQAGLTYNEQFF.